Each of the 4 T cell receptor beta chains below was sequenced from the same sample in a study of cytomegalovirus exposure and HLA in healthy donors. PCR was performed using 60 Vbeta and 13 Jbeta primers. Profiling relied on immunoSEQ multiplex PCR, and the TCRdb table lists in-frame clones only, not all of them. The sample includes 200,000 to 250,000 clones, more than 85% of them seen just once. Input material: PBMCs. The receptors here all came from a woman younger than 35 in good health and CMV-seronegative.

The chain carries TRBV6-5 and TRBJ1-1, with 8 nucleotides matching TRBD1. Germline V CDR1 and CDR2: MNHEY, SVGAGI. The trim removed 6 bases at V and 5 bases at J, leaving 11 bases unmatched. This CDR3 has 15 residues. In DNA form, the CDR3 reads TGTGCCAGCAGGCCCGACAGGGGCGGTCGAACTGAAGCTTTCTTT. Encoded protein: CASRPDRGGRTEAFF.

V is TRBV7-3 and J is TRBJ2-7; 8 bases fit TRBD1. Germline-derived CDR1 and CDR2 are SGHTA and FQGTGA. The CDR3 totals 13 residues. V lost 5 bases and J lost 4; bases outside the gene matches: 4. The DNA for the CDR3 is TGTGCCAGCAGCCCGCGGACAGGGTACGAGCAGTACTTC. Protein: CASSPRTGYEQYF.

Here the CDR3 DNA reads TGTGCCAGCAGCTCAACTAGAAACACAGATACGCAGTATTTT. The encoded protein is CASSSTRNTDTQYF. The rearrangement joins TRBV7-2 to TRBJ2-3; weak D call: TRBD2 (5 bases). Looked up from germline, CDR1 is SGHTA and CDR2 is FQGNSA. CDR3 length equals 14 residues. The V end was cut by 4 bases, the J end by 2 bases, with 10 bases between.

The chain uses TRBV7-6 and TRBJ2-1; TRBD1 aligns across 8 bases. From germline, CDR1 is SGHVS and CDR2 FNYEAQ. Losses at the gene ends were 5 bases for V and 5 bases for J; bases not matched to a gene: 8. This CDR3 is 15 amino acids long. CDR3 coding DNA: TGTGCCAGCAGCCCTCTAGGGACAGGAAACAATGAGCAGTTCTTC. As protein: CASSPLGTGNNEQFF.